In its sample, the clone carrying this TCR beta chain was seen once. The data were taken from a study of blood T cell repertoires in COVID-19. The data were produced by immunoSEQ multiplex PCR, yet TCRdb's version contains in-frame clones alone and is incomplete. The table lists 40,000 to 55,000 clones, approximately 78% of them singletons, with about 5% in the top ten. The length of the CDR3 is 15 residues. CDR1 and CDR2 from the germline V gene are SGHDT and YYEEEE. The V gene lost 0 bases and the J gene lost 4 bases, with 12 bases spanning the gap. Sequences were obtained from PBMCs or T cells enriched from blood (not recorded which). The TCR sequence derives from a woman aged 45-59 years with acute COVID-19. The rearrangement links TRBV5-6 to TRBJ2-3; D is perhaps TRBD1 (5 bases). The CDR3 DNA reads as TGTGCCAGCAGCTTGGCGCCAGGGTGGTCAGATACGCAGTATTTT. Protein sequence: CASSLAPGWSDTQYF.